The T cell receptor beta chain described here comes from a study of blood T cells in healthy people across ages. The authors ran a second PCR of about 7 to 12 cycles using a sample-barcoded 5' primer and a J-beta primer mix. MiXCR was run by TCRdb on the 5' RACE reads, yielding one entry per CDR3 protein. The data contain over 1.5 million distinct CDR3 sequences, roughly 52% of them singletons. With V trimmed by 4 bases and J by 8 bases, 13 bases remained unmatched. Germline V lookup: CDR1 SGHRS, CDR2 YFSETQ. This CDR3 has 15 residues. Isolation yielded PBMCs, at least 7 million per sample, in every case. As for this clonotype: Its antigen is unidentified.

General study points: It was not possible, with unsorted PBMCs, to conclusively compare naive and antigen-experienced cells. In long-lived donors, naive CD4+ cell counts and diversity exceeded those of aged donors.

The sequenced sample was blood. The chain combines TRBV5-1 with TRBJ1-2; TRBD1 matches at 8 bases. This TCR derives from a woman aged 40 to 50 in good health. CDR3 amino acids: CASSPRTGTGYGYTF. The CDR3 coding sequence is TGCGCCAGCAGCCCCCGGACAGGGACCGGGTACGGCTACACCTTC.